This T cell receptor beta chain was captured by sequencing in a study of blood T cell repertoires in COVID-19. Clones were sequenced by immunoSEQ multiplex PCR, and TCRdb holds only the in-frame ones, with some missing. Here the sample spans some 180,000 clones, 80% to 90% being singletons. The germline CDR1 and CDR2 sequences are WNHNN and SYGVQD (reference sequence). The J segment lost 6 bases and the V segment lost 6 bases, leaving 12 bases of the junction unmatched. The CDR3 spans 15 residues. The source is a middle-aged woman with COVID-19, enrolled during active disease. The rearrangement joins TRBV10-1 to TRBJ1-1, with 8 bases aligning to TRBD1. Sequenced: peripheral blood. The CDR3: CASSPVQGVYSEAFF. The CDR3 region has the DNA TGCGCCAGCAGCCCTGTACAGGGGGTATACTCTGAAGCTTTCTTT.